This paragraph reports one T cell receptor (beta chain). The entry originates in a study of blood T cell repertoires in COVID-19. Across the whole study: Donors in the United States, Italy and Spain gave samples during acute or convalescent COVID-19. T cells, B-cell-depleted T cells, or PBMCs provided the cDNA or gDNA that served as material.

The CDR3 contains 14 residues. V was shortened by 3 bases and J by 2 bases, with 11 bases between the two germline ends. The germline gives CDR1 DFQATT, CDR2 SNEGSKA (reference sequence). In the original workflow: Amplification of reference gene primers was used by the study to estimate nucleated cell counts. The protocol was immunoSEQ multiplex PCR, while the TCRdb copy is restricted to in-frame clones and leaves out a portion. The D gene and trimming were derived from the DNA, and the V and J assignments and clone size from that table. The sample has about 270,000 clones; around 86% are singletons.

Sequencing was done on a sample of peripheral blood. V is TRBV20-1 and J is TRBJ2-1; perhaps TRBD1 as D (5 bases). This TCR came from a woman in her sixties with active or convalescent COVID-19. The CDR3 DNA follows: TGCAGTGCTAGTGGGCAGGGCCCCTACAATGAGCAGTTCTTC. Protein: CSASGQGPYNEQFF.